One sample yielded the 10 T cell receptor beta chains listed below, sequenced in a study of control samples from healthy donors and cancer patients. Sequencing was performed with immunoSEQ multiplex PCR; in TCRdb, only in-frame clones are kept and a portion is missing. In the table there are about 130,000 clones, 90% of which are singletons. Specimen: blood. Receptors were obtained from a man in his forties in good health.

The gene calls are TRBV29-1 and TRBJ2-5; 7 bases align to TRBD1. V lost 3 bases and J lost 5; bases outside the gene matches: 12. CDR3 length: 15 amino acids. The V gene's germline CDR1 is SQVTM and CDR2 ANQGSEA. CDR3 protein: CSVDFIGGVGETQYF. CDR3 DNA: TGCAGCGTTGACTTCATAGGGGGCGTGGGGGAGACCCAGTACTTC.

This clone was seen a single time. Other nucleotide sequences in the sample specify the same CDR3. The chain employs TRBV18 and TRBJ1-1, with D unclear. The CDR3 runs 13 residues. Per germline, CDR1 KGHSH and CDR2 LQKENI. V dropped 2 bases and J dropped 0 bases, with 4 bases sitting between them. CDR3 DNA: TGTGCCAGCTCACCAGTCTTGAACACTGAAGCTTTCTTT. Amino acids: CASSPVLNTEAFF.

The rearrangement uses TRBV30 and TRBJ1-1; D uncertain. Trimming left V 0 bases short and J 1 base short, with 9 bases between. The CDR3 loop spans 14 amino acids. Germline V lookup: CDR1 GTSNPN, CDR2 SVGIG (reference sequence). CDR3 bases: TGTGCCTGGAGTGTACCCCGGTGGAACACTGAAGCTTTCTTT. Encoded protein: CAWSVPRWNTEAFF.

This sequence joins TRBV6-6 and TRBJ1-6; the D gene is possibly TRBD1 (6 bases). With 2 bases removed from V and 9 bases from J, the gap between germline ends came to 11 bases. Germline CDR1 and CDR2: MNHNY and SVGAGI (reference sequence). The CDR3 loop spans 14 amino acids. The CDR3, as DNA: TGTGCCAGCAGTTACAACAGGGAGGGTTCACCCCTCCACTTT. Its protein is CASSYNREGSPLHF.

The chain uses TRBV30 and TRBJ1-6; 7 bases are a match to TRBD1. The CDR3 extends over 13 amino acids. V was pared by 8 bases and J by 7 bases, with 8 bases of the junction left unmatched. The germline V gene has CDR1 GTSNPN and CDR2 SVGIG (reference sequence). CDR3 loop: CAASGQLNSPLHF. For the CDR3, the DNA is TGTGCCGCCTCGGGACAGCTCAATTCACCCCTCCACTTT.

The chain is built from TRBV5-1 and TRBJ2-7; D is possibly TRBD1 (6 bases). Trimming took 0 bases from V and 7 from J, leaving 14 bases between them. Germline V gene data show CDR1 as SGHRS and CDR2 as YFSETQ. The CDR3 is 14 residues long. CDR3 DNA sequence: TGCGCCAGCAGCTTGGGACAGGCTTCCCGGGAGCAGTACTTC. Amino acid sequence: CASSLGQASREQYF.

This clone was observed a single time. The chain is built from TRBV6-5 and TRBJ2-5, with D possibly matching TRBD2 (5 bases). With 9 bases removed from V and 5 bases from J, the gap between germline ends came to 19 bases. This CDR3 has 14 residues. From germline, CDR1 is MNHEY and CDR2 SVGAGI. The CDR3 is CASLRVWGRETQYF. DNA of the CDR3: TGTGCCAGTCTGCGGGTGTGGGGAAGGGAGACCCAGTACTTC.

V gene TRBV5-1 combines with J gene TRBJ1-3; 7 nucleotides line up with TRBD1. Per the germline V gene, CDR1 is SGHRS and CDR2 is YFSETQ. The CDR3 has 14 amino acids. V lost 3 bases and J lost 3; bases outside the gene matches: 3. CDR3 loop: CASSSRQGGNTIYF. CDR3 in DNA: TGCGCCAGCAGCTCTCGACAGGGTGGAAACACCATATATTTT.

V gene TRBV2 combines with J gene TRBJ2-1; D uncertain. V was trimmed by 6 bases and J by 5 bases, leaving 17 bases between them. Germline V gene sequence: CDR1 SNHLY, CDR2 FYNNEI. This CDR3 comprises 15 residues. CDR3 nucleotides: TGTGCCAGCAGGTTGGTGGAATCCATCCACAATGAGCAGTTCTTC. Residues: CASRLVESIHNEQFF.

The chain carries TRBV27 and TRBJ2-3; 7 nucleotides agree with TRBD2. The V segment lost 5 bases and the J segment 4 bases; nucleotides outside the gene matches: 12. The CDR3 is 16 amino acids. The germline CDR1 and CDR2 sequences are MNHEY and SMNVEV (reference sequence). CDR3 region: CASSDPWGGGADTQYF. CDR3 sequence (DNA): TGTGCCAGCAGTGACCCGTGGGGGGGTGGCGCAGATACGCAGTATTTT.